One and the same sample provided the 4 T cell receptor beta chains below, sequenced in a study of post-analysis software for immune sequencing data. Study conclusions and caveats: Patients showed TRBV5-6, TRBV5-1 and TRBV20-1 among roughly 5 TRBV segments more frequent than in controls.

These receptors are not linked to any known antigen. Unique molecular identifiers tagged the TCR beta cDNA libraries. From the PCR reads, TCRdb called clonotypes with MiXCR, one entry per CDR3 protein. The sample shows hundreds of thousands of distinct CDR3 sequences, approximately 59% of them seen only once. Sequencing was carried out using blood. These receptors came from a girl aged 2 to 10 with multiple sclerosis.

V and J are TRBV7-9 and TRBJ2-1; perhaps D is TRBD1 or TRBD2 (6 bases each). The CDR3 runs to 16 residues. Trimming shortened V by 2 bases and J by 8 bases, and 19 bases separated the two germline ends. In germline, CDR1 is SEHNR, CDR2 FQNEAQ (reference sequence). In DNA form, the CDR3 reads TGTGCCAGCAGCTTAAGTAGGGGGGCGAATGGGGATGAGCAGTTCTTC. Protein product: CASSLSRGANGDEQFF. Combining the CDR3 with reference TRBV7-9 and TRBJ2-1 gives the whole variable domain DTGVSQNPRHKITKRGQNVTFRCDPISEHNRLYWYRQTLGQGPEFLTYFQNEAQLEKSRLLSDRFSAERPKGSFSTLEIQRTEQGDSAMYLCASSLSRGANGDEQFFGPGTRLTVL.

J is TRBJ2-5 and V is TRBV24-1; TRBD1 aligns across 10 bases. The V gene end was trimmed by 0 bases and the J gene end by 3 bases; junction bases not matched to a gene: 3. This CDR3 region has 16 residues. Germline V CDR1 and CDR2: KGHDR, SFDVKD. As DNA, the CDR3 is TGTGCCACCAGTGATTTGGACAGGGGGCAGGAAGAGACCCAGTACTTC. It yields the protein CATSDLDRGQEETQYF.

The chain carries TRBV4-1 and TRBJ2-5, with TRBD1 matching 7 bases. Germline CDR1 is MGHRA and CDR2 is YSYEKL. The CDR3 consists of 14 residues. The trim removed 4 bases at V and 2 bases at J, leaving 4 bases unmatched. CDR3 sequence reads: CASSREDRQETQYF. The CDR3 DNA reads as TGCGCCAGCAGCCGAGAGGACAGGCAAGAGACCCAGTACTTC.

This chain joins TRBV6-1 and TRBJ2-2, with no clear D. The germline gives CDR1 MNHNS, CDR2 SASEGT. The CDR3 runs to 15 residues. V lost 5 bases and J 4 bases, leaving 14 bases between the germline ends. CDR3 sequence: CASSPILQSTGELFF. The CDR3 DNA reads as TGTGCCAGCAGTCCGATACTACAGAGCACCGGGGAGCTGTTTTTT.